A selection of T cell receptor beta chains follows, all from one sample in a study of T cell responses to AZD1222 COVID-19 vaccine. Some clones are missing from TCRdb's copy, which holds only in-frame ones; the method was immunoSEQ multiplex PCR. The table has nearly 110,000 clones, around 93% seen once. The material was peripheral blood, obtained 28 days after the second AZD1222 dose. These receptors originate from an adult who received the AZD1222 COVID-19 vaccine. CDR3s include the opening cysteine and the closing phenylalanine or tryptophan. Each record gives: J gene, CDR3 length, D gene, clone size, V gene, CDR3 protein, CDR3 DNA. D genes are given only for firm matches. Rows give clone size only sometimes, using once, few, many, or a class for an expanded clone.

TRBJ2-1 | 14 | - | once | TRBV5-4 | CASSLPKGENEQFF | TGTGCCAGCAGCTTACCCAAGGGGGAGAATGAGCAGTTCTTC
TRBJ1-5 | 15 | - | - | TRBV10-3 | CATSRSRDSNQPQHF | TGTGCCACCAGTCGGTCCAGGGATAGCAATCAGCCCCAGCATTTT
TRBJ1-1 | 12 | - | - | TRBV19 | CASSFDRSEAFF | TGTGCCAGCTCCTTCGACAGATCTGAAGCTTTCTTT
TRBJ2-7 | 16 | TRBD1 | - | TRBV7-2 | CASSLASGQGAHEQYF | TGTGCCAGCAGCTTAGCCTCGGGACAGGGGGCCCACGAGCAGTACTTC
TRBJ2-7 | 16 | - | - | TRBV5-5 | CASSSNSWGPIYEQYF | TGTGCCAGCAGCTCAAATTCGTGGGGACCCATATACGAGCAGTACTTC
TRBJ2-7 | 15 | TRBD1 | - | TRBV10-2 | CASTLGTGVSYEQYF | TGCGCCAGCACCCTGGGGACAGGGGTTTCCTACGAGCAGTACTTC
TRBJ2-2 | 15 | TRBD2 | - | TRBV9 | CASSGGLAGPGELFF | TGTGCCAGCAGCGGGGGACTAGCGGGGCCCGGGGAGCTGTTTTTT
TRBJ1-3 | 16 | - | - | TRBV6-1 | CASSEDRAPTRSTIYF | TGTGCCAGCAGTGAAGACAGGGCCCCAACTAGGAGCACCATATATTTT
TRBJ2-7 | 13 | - | - | TRBV12-3/TRBV12-4 | CASSLGSSYEQYF | TGTGCCAGCAGTTTGGGGAGCTCCTACGAGCAGTACTTC
TRBJ1-1 | 14 | - | - | TRBV19 | CASSLLFMNTEAFF | TGTGCCAGTAGTCTCTTGTTCATGAACACTGAAGCTTTCTTT
TRBJ1-2 | 16 | - | - | TRBV7-9 | CASRSPSRVGLEGYTF | TGTGCCAGCAGGTCCCCTTCGCGGGTAGGTCTGGAAGGCTACACCTTC
TRBJ1-5 | 15 | TRBD1 | - | TRBV28 | CASRRTGGSGQPQHF | TGTGCCAGCAGACGAACAGGGGGCTCTGGTCAGCCCCAGCATTTT
TRBJ2-5 | 14 | - | - | TRBV19 | CASSPEGRWETQYF | TGTGCCAGTAGTCCAGAGGGACGGTGGGAGACCCAGTACTTC
TRBJ2-7 | 13 | - | - | TRBV5-1 | CASSFGVAYEQYF | TGCGCCAGCAGCTTTGGGGTAGCCTACGAGCAGTACTTC
TRBJ1-4 | 15 | - | - | TRBV2 | CASRTGLATNEKLFF | TGTGCCAGCAGAACAGGACTTGCAACTAATGAAAAACTGTTTTTT
TRBJ1-5 | 11 | - | - | TRBV20-1 | CSARRGQPQHF | TGCAGTGCTAGACGGGGTCAGCCCCAGCATTTT
TRBJ1-5 | 16 | - | once | TRBV29-1 | CSPRMRADHSNQPQHF | TGCAGCCCCCGAATGCGGGCGGATCATAGCAATCAGCCCCAGCATTTT
TRBJ1-5 | 16 | - | - | TRBV10-3 | CAISEPSGGSNQPQHF | TGTGCCATCAGTGAGCCCTCCGGGGGTAGCAATCAGCCCCAGCATTTT
TRBJ1-5 | 13 | - | - | TRBV2 | CASSAPPEAAQHF | TGTGCCAGCAGCGCGCCCCCCGAGGCGGCCCAGCATTTT
TRBJ1-2 | 12 | - | - | TRBV11-2 | CASSISLEGYTF | TGTGCCAGCAGCATAAGTCTAGAGGGCTACACCTTC
TRBJ1-1 | 14 | TRBD1 | once | TRBV7-9 | CASSGQGVDTEAFF | TGTGCCAGCAGCGGACAGGGGGTCGACACTGAAGCTTTCTTT
TRBJ1-5 | 14 | TRBD1 | - | TRBV10-2 | CASSLTGTNQPQHF | TGCGCCAGCAGTCTGACAGGGACGAATCAGCCCCAGCATTTT
TRBJ1-1 | 17 | - | - | TRBV5-1 | CASSLLAQTAGATEAFF | TGCGCCAGCAGCTTGTTAGCCCAGACCGCAGGGGCCACTGAAGCTTTCTTT
TRBJ2-7 | 12 | - | - | TRBV14 | CASSQAGYEQYF | TGTGCCAGCAGCCAAGCCGGTTACGAGCAGTACTTC
TRBJ1-4 | 12 | - | - | TRBV12-3/TRBV12-4 | CASSLGHEKLFF | TGTGCCAGCAGTTTGGGACATGAAAAACTGTTTTTT
TRBJ1-3 | 13 | - | - | TRBV6-1 | CASSEARGNTIYF | TGTGCCAGCAGTGAAGCGCGTGGAAACACCATATATTTT
TRBJ1-1 | 13 | - | - | TRBV7-3 | CASSLTRNTEAFF | TGTGCCAGCAGCTTAACAAGGAACACTGAAGCTTTCTTT
TRBJ1-1 | 12 | - | - | TRBV19 | CASSIGQLEAFF | TGTGCCAGTAGTATAGGACAGCTTGAAGCTTTCTTT
TRBJ1-1 | 14 | - | once | TRBV6-1 | CASSELAQNTEAFF | TGTGCCAGCAGTGAATTGGCGCAGAACACTGAAGCTTTCTTT
TRBJ2-7 | 15 | TRBD1 | - | TRBV27 | CASSFRRGRSYEQYF | TGTGCCAGCAGTTTCCGCAGGGGGAGATCCTACGAGCAGTACTTC
TRBJ2-3 | 15 | TRBD2 | - | TRBV7-2 | CASSTLAASTDTQYF | TGTGCCAGCAGCACTCTAGCGGCCAGCACAGATACGCAGTATTTT
TRBJ2-1 | 17 | TRBD1 | - | TRBV15 | CATSRDRGQGIINEQFF | TGTGCCACCAGCAGAGATCGGGGACAGGGGATCATCAATGAGCAGTTCTTC
TRBJ2-2 | 15 | - | - | TRBV7-3 | CASSSRTSNTGELFF | TGTGCCAGCAGCTCCCGGACATCGAACACCGGGGAGCTGTTTTTT
TRBJ2-1 | 16 | TRBD1 | - | TRBV18 | CASSRSTGSGRNEQFF | TGTGCCAGCTCACGGTCGACAGGGAGCGGTCGCAATGAGCAGTTCTTC
TRBJ1-2 | 17 | TRBD1 | - | TRBV29-1 | CSVEELRVGQGVYGYTF | TGCAGCGTTGAAGAACTCAGGGTAGGACAGGGTGTATATGGCTACACCTTC
TRBJ1-5 | 15 | TRBD1 | - | TRBV5-8 | CASSQSGTGSRNGHF | TGTGCCAGCAGTCAATCCGGGACAGGATCGCGGAATGGGCATTTT
TRBJ2-7 | 14 | TRBD1 | - | TRBV28 | CASRLRQGSYEQYF | TGTGCCAGCAGACTGCGACAGGGGTCCTACGAGCAGTACTTC
TRBJ1-2 | 17 | - | - | TRBV10-2 | CASSETYAGTGNYGYTF | TGCGCCAGCAGTGAGACGTACGCCGGTACAGGGAACTATGGCTACACCTTC
TRBJ2-5 | 16 | - | - | TRBV14 | CASSQERGRQFLTQYF | TGTGCCAGCAGCCAAGAGAGAGGACGCCAGTTTTTGACCCAGTACTTC
TRBJ1-1 | 15 | - | - | TRBV5-4 | CASSGALGGSTEAFF | TGTGCCAGCAGCGGGGCCTTAGGGGGTAGTACTGAAGCTTTCTTT
TRBJ2-7 | 14 | TRBD2 | - | TRBV10-3 | CATGLAGGGSEQYF | TGTGCCACGGGACTAGCGGGAGGAGGCTCGGAGCAGTACTTC
TRBJ2-7 | 14 | TRBD1 | - | TRBV9 | CASSVGQGVYEQYF | TGTGCCAGCAGCGTAGGACAGGGGGTCTACGAGCAGTACTTC